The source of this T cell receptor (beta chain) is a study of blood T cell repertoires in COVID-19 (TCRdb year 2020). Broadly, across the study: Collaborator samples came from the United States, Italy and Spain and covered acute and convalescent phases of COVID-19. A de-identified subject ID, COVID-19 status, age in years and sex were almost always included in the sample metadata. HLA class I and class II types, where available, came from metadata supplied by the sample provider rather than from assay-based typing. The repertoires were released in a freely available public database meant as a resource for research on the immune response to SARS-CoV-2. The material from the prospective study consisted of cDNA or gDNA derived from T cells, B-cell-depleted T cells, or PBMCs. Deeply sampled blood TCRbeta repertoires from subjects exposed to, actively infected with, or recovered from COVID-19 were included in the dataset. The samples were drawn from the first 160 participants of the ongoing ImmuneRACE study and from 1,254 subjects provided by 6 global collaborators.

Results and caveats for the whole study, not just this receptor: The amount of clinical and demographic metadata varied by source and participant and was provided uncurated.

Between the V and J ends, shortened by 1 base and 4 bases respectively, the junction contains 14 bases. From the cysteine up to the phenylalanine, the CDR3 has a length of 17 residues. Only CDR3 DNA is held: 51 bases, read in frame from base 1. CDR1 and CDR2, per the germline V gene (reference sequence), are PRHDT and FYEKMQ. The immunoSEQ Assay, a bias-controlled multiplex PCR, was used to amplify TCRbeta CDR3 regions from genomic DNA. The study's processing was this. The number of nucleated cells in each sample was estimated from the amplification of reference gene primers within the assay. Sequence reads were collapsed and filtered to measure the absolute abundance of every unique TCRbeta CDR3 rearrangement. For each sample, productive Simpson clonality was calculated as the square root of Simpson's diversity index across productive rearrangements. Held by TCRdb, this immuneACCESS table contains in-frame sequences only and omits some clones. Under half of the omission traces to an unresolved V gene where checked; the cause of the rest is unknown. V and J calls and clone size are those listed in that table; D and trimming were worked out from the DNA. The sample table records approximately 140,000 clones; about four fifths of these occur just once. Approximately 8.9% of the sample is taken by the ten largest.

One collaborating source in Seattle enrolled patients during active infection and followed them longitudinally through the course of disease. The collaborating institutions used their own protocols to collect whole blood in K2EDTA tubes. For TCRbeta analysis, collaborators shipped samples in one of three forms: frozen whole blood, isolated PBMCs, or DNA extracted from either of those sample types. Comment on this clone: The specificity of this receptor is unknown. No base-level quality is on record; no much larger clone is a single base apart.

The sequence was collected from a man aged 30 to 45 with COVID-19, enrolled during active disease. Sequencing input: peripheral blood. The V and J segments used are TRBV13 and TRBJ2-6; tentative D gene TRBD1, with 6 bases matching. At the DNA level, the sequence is TGTGCCAGCAGCTTAGAGGGCAGGGGTCGAGGGGCCAACGTCCTGACTTTC. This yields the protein CASSLEGRGRGANVLTF.